What follows is one T cell receptor (beta chain) and its context. The CDR3 runs to 15 residues. Germline lookup yields CDR1 MNHEY and CDR2 SMNVEV (reference sequence). After removal of 4 bases from V and 0 bases from J, the junction contained 4 bases not matched to a gene. These data belong to a study of OX40 agonist ivuxolimab in advanced cancers. Looking at the study overall: Intravenous ivuxolimab was administered to patients every 2 weeks at 0.01 to 10 mg/kg.

Only in-frame clones appear in the TCRdb table, and some are missing; sequencing was by immunoSEQ multiplex PCR. The repertoire holds over 45,000 clones, with about 88% as singletons. The specimen comprised CD4+ or CD8+ T cells sorted from blood, sampled in a trial of the OX40 agonist ivuxolimab. V gene TRBV27 combines with J gene TRBJ2-7, with 9 nucleotides matching TRBD1. The clonotype was recovered from an adult with an advanced solid tumor such as melanoma, head and neck, liver or kidney cancer. DNA of the CDR3: TGTGCCAGCAGTTCGCTGGGACAGGGCTCCTACGAGCAGTACTTC. Its translation is CASSSLGQGSYEQYF.